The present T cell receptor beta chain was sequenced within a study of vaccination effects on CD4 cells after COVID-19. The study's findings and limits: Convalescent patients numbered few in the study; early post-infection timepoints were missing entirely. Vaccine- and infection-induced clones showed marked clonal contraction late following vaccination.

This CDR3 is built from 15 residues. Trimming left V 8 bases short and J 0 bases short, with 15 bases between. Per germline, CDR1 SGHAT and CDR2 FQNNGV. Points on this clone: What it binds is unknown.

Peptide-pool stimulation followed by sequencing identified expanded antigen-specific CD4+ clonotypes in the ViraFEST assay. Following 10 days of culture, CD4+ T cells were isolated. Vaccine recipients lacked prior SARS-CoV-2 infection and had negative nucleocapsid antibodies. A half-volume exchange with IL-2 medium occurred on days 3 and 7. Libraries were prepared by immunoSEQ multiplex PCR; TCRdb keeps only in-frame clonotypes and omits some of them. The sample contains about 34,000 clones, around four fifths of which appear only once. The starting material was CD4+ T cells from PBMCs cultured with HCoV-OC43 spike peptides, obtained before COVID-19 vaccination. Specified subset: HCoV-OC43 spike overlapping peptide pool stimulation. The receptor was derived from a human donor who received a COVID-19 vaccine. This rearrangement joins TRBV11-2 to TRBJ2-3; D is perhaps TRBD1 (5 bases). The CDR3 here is CASAPQVSSTDTQYF. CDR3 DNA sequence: TGTGCCAGCGCGCCACAGGTTTCTAGCACAGATACGCAGTATTTT. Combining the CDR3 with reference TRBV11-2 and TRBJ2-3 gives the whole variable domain EAGVAQSPRYKIIEKRQSVAFWCNPISGHATLYWYQQILGQGPKLLIQFQNNGVVDDSQLPKDRFSAERLKGVDSTLKIQPAKLEDSAVYLCASAPQVSSTDTQYFGPGTRLTVL.